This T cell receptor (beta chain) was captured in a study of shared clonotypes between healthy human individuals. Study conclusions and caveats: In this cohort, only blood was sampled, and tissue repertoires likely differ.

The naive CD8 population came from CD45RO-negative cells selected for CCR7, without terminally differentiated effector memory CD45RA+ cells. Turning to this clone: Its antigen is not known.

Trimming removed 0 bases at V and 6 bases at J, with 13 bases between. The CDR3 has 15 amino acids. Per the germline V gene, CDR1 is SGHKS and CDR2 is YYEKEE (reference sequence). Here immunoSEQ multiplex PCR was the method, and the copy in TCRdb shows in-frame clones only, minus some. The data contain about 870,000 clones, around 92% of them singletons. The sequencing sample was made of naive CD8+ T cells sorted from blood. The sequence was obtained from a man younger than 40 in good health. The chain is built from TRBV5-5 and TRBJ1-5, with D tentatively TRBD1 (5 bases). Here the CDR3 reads CASSLAGGGGQPQHF. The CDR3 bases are TGTGCCAGCAGCTTGGCGGGCGGGGGTGGTCAGCCCCAGCATTTT.